Presented here are 19 T cell receptor beta chains from one specimen sequenced in a study of regulatory T cells in long-lasting Graves disease. Specified time point: newly diagnosed GD, antithyroid drugs for less than 3 months. Scientists built the TCR library using RNA that was extracted from PBMCs. Building the TCR beta libraries relied on iRepertoire HTBI primers, and CDR3 regions underwent Arm-PCR. TCRdb analysed the multiplex PCR reads with MiXCR anew, one entry per CDR3 protein. The table lists about 380,000 distinct CDR3 sequences, less than 20% of them singletons. Sample: peripheral blood mononuclear cells (PBMCs), taken at new diagnosis, from a patient treated with antithyroid drugs. The receptors come from a female donor with Graves disease.

This clonotype was seen repeatedly, ten times or more. The CDR3 DNA follows: TGTGCCAGCAGCCAAGATACCTCACCCCTCCACTTT. Translating it yields CASSQDTSPLHF. V is TRBV3-1 and J is TRBJ1-6; D remains unclear. The CDR3 is 12 amino acids. V lost 0 bases, J lost 10 bases, and 4 bases lay in between. Looked up from germline, CDR1 is LGHDT and CDR2 is YNNKEL (reference sequence).

This clonotype was recorded a few times. Since a much larger clone is just one base distant, this may be a read error. The chain uses TRBV18 and TRBJ1-1; the D is unclear. V was clipped by 2 bases and J by 3 bases, with 7 bases between them. This CDR3 has 13 residues. Germline V lookup: CDR1 KGHSH, CDR2 LQKENI. The CDR3 region has the DNA TGTGCCAGCTCACCATCTATTGACACTGAAGCTTTCTTT. It codes for CASSPSIDTEAFF.

This clonotype is a singleton in its sample. CDR3 nucleotides: TGTGCCAGCAGTTCCTCACATCAGCCCCAGCATTTT. Protein sequence: CASSSSHQPQHF. The chain has TRBV28 and TRBJ1-5; D is unclear. Germline loops: CDR1 MDHEN, CDR2 SYDVKM. V was clipped by 4 bases and J by 5 bases, with 6 bases between them. CDR3 length: 12 residues.

The V call is TRBV7-9, the J call TRBJ1-1; D is unclear. This CDR3 comprises 12 residues. Germline V CDR1 and CDR2: SEHNR, FQNEAQ (reference sequence). V was shortened by 6 bases and J by 11 bases, with 16 bases between the two germline ends. CDR3: CASRGGLPEAFF. CDR3 bases: TGTGCCAGCAGAGGCGGGCTGCCGGAGGCTTTCTTT.

This clonotype was observed a few times. V and J are TRBV29-1 and TRBJ2-6; perhaps D is TRBD1 or TRBD2 (5 bases each). Trimming stripped 1 base from V and 0 bases from J, with 22 bases between. Germline-derived CDR1 and CDR2 are SQVTM and ANQGSEA. This CDR3 region has 20 residues. The CDR3 DNA sequence: TGCAGCGTTGAAGGGGCATATTTTGGGTATGGGGGCTCTGGGGCCAACGTCCTGACTTTC. Its translation is CSVEGAYFGYGGSGANVLTF.

Many counts were recorded for this clonotype. At one boundary the junction diverges from the germline segment, which might be a read error. CDR3 in amino acids: CASSQGDPGTPSF. The CDR3 nucleotides read TGCGCCAGCAGCCAAGGCGACCCTGGGACTCCTTCCTTC. The V call is TRBV4-1, the J call TRBJ2-5; D is perhaps TRBD2 (6 bases). Germline V lookup: CDR1 MGHRA, CDR2 YSYEKL. The CDR3 loop spans 13 amino acids.

This clonotype has at least ten counts. V gene TRBV6-1 combines with J gene TRBJ2-1; TRBD1 matches 7 bases. The CDR3 loop spans 13 amino acids. V lost 1 base, J lost 9 bases, and 3 bases stayed unmatched. CDR1 and CDR2 from the germline V gene are MNHNS and SASEGT. The DNA of the CDR3 is TGTGCCAGCAGTGAAGGTACAGGGGTTGAGCAGTTCTTC. Its protein is CASSEGTGVEQFF.

This clonotype was counted a few times. V gene TRBV5-1 combines with J gene TRBJ2-3; D call uncertain. The germline CDR1 and CDR2 sequences are SGHRS and YFSETQ. V gave up 3 bases and J gave up 1 base, with 18 bases separating them. The CDR3 runs 17 residues. CDR3 amino acids: CASSSLPAGSRTDTQYF. The CDR3 DNA reads TGCGCCAGCAGCTCGCTTCCCGCAGGTAGCCGCACAGATACGCAGTATTTT.

There are many counts of this clonotype. This chain links TRBV20-1 with TRBJ2-3; 10 bases map to TRBD2. The CDR3 covers 17 residues. The V and J ends lost 3 bases and 4 bases, in that order; junction bases with no gene match: 13. CDR1 is DFQATT, CDR2 SNEGSKA, per germline (reference sequence). The CDR3 DNA is TGCAGTGCTAGCACTAGCGGGACCAAAAGGCACCCAGATACGCAGTATTTT. Protein sequence: CSASTSGTKRHPDTQYF.

This chain links TRBV20-1 with TRBJ2-3; D gene unclear. In germline, CDR1 is DFQATT, CDR2 SNEGSKA (reference sequence). The V and J ends lost 0 bases and 3 bases respectively, with 4 bases between them. This CDR3 has 12 amino acids. CDR3 sequence: CSARERTDTQYF. As DNA, the CDR3 is TGCAGTGCTAGAGAAAGAACAGATACGCAGTATTTT.

Ten or more counts support this clonotype. The rearrangement joins TRBV20-1 to TRBJ2-2; 9 bases line up with TRBD2. V gave up 0 bases and J gave up 0 bases; unmatched junction bases: 5. Per the germline V gene, CDR1 is DFQATT and CDR2 is SNEGSKA (reference sequence). The CDR3 contains 17 residues. CDR3 sequence (DNA): TGCAGTGCTAGAGATATTAGCGGGAGTACGAACACCGGGGAGCTGTTTTTT. It codes for CSARDISGSTNTGELFF.

The CDR3 here is CASSPAEGRSYEQYF. CDR3 in DNA: TGTGCCAGCAGTCCAGCCGAGGGGAGGTCCTACGAGCAGTACTTC. This chain joins TRBV28 and TRBJ2-7; maybe TRBD2 (6 bases). Germline CDR1 is MDHEN and CDR2 is SYDVKM. The CDR3 totals 15 residues. Trimming shortened V by 5 bases and J by 1 base, and 15 bases separated the two germline ends.

Points on this clonotype: A much more abundant neighbour one base away suggests this may be a read error. The rearrangement joins TRBV7-9 to TRBJ2-3; no clear D. The CDR3 is 13 residues long. Trimming shortened V by 8 bases and J by 5 bases, and 14 bases separated the two germline ends. CDR1 SEHNR and CDR2 FQNEAQ come from the germline V gene (reference sequence). The CDR3 is CASGLGLGDTQYF. The CDR3 DNA is TGTGCCAGCGGCCTAGGATTGGGAGATACGCAGTATTTT. The complete variable domain, with remaining parts taken from reference TRBV7-9 and TRBJ2-3, reads DTGVSQNPRHKITKRGQNVTFRCDPISEHNRLYWYRQTLGQGPEFLTYFQNEAQLEKSRLLSDRFSAERPKGSFSTLEIQRTEQGDSAMYLCASGLGLGDTQYFGPGTRLTVL.

At least ten counts were recorded for this clonotype. The chain links TRBV2 to TRBJ1-1, with D unresolved. The CDR3 contains 14 residues. Germline V gene data show CDR1 as SNHLY and CDR2 as FYNNEI. Trimming stripped 9 bases from V and 4 bases from J, with 18 bases between. CDR3: CARRAPREGTEAFF. The CDR3 coding sequence is TGTGCCAGGCGAGCCCCTCGGGAGGGCACTGAAGCTTTCTTT. Variable domain in full (rest from reference TRBV2 and TRBJ1-1): EPEVTQTPSHQVTQMGQEVILRCVPISNHLYFYWYRQILGQKVEFLVSFYNNEISEKSEIFDDQFSVERPDGSNFTLKIRSTKLEDSAMYFCARRAPREGTEAFFGQGTRLTVV.

This clonotype was counted many times. The chain has TRBV19 and TRBJ1-5; D gene uncertain. The V and J ends lost 4 bases and 1 base respectively, with 11 bases between them. The V gene's germline CDR1 is LNHDA and CDR2 SQIVND (reference sequence). This CDR3 region has 15 residues. In DNA, the CDR3 is TGTGCCAGTAGTAGATTGATCGGGAGCAATCAGCCCCAGCATTTT. Translated: CASSRLIGSNQPQHF.

At least ten counts were recorded for this clonotype. For the CDR3, the DNA is TGTGCCACCAGCAGAGATCTAGGGGGGACCCAAGAGACCCAGTACTTC. Its protein is CATSRDLGGTQETQYF. This chain uses TRBV15 with TRBJ2-5, with D possibly being TRBD1 or TRBD2 (6 bases each). Germline V gene data show CDR1 as LNHNV and CDR2 as YYDKDF (reference sequence). The V end lost 0 bases, the J end lost 1 base, and 12 bases lay between the germline ends. This CDR3 has 16 amino acids.

This clonotype was counted many times. This chain connects TRBV6-1 to TRBJ1-5, with D possibly TRBD1 on 5 matching bases. V was clipped by 5 bases and J by 0 bases, with 20 bases between them. This CDR3 has 18 amino acids. CDR1 MNHNS and CDR2 SASEGT come from the germline V gene. The CDR3 region has the DNA TGTGCCAGCAGTACTCCGGACAAACCTCGGGTTAGCAATCAGCCCCAGCATTTT. Translated: CASSTPDKPRVSNQPQHF.

This clonotype was recorded at least ten times. J is TRBJ2-7 and V is TRBV24-1, with 8 bases matching TRBD2. The CDR3 extends over 16 amino acids. Trimming took 4 bases from V and 5 from J; bases not matched to a gene: 12. Germline V gene sequence: CDR1 KGHDR, CDR2 SFDVKD. The CDR3 here is CATSDPASGSSHEQYF. The CDR3 DNA is TGTGCCACCAGTGACCCAGCTAGCGGGTCTAGTCACGAGCAGTACTTC.

This clonotype was recorded at least ten times. The chain is built from TRBV27 and TRBJ1-1, with a tentative D call TRBD1 (5 bases). The germline V and J ends were trimmed by 8 bases and 2 bases, with 9 bases remaining between them. This CDR3 is built from 12 residues. From germline, CDR1 is MNHEY and CDR2 SMNVEV (reference sequence). The CDR3: CASGHQNTEAFF. CDR3 coding DNA: TGTGCCAGCGGACACCAAAACACTGAAGCTTTCTTT.